Each of the 28 T cell receptor beta chains below was sequenced from the same sample in a study of T cell responses to AZD1222 COVID-19 vaccine. Method: immunoSEQ multiplex PCR; TCRdb's copy keeps in-frame clones and lacks some. Seen here are some 170,000 clones, roughly 90% observed once, and the top ten hold 4% to 4.5%. Sequencing was performed on peripheral blood, taken 28 days after the second AZD1222 dose. The receptors shown here come from an adult who received the AZD1222 COVID-19 vaccine.

The chain carries TRBV7-2 and TRBJ2-2; D is perhaps TRBD1 or TRBD2 (5 bases each). V was pared by 6 bases and J by 4 bases, with 21 bases between. Germline-derived CDR1 and CDR2 are SGHTA and FQGNSA. This CDR3 has 17 residues. CDR3 nucleotides: TGTGCCAGCAGACCGGGATGGGGGAATGCGGGCACCGGGGAGCTGTTTTTT. Its protein product is CASRPGWGNAGTGELFF.

The chain links TRBV15 to TRBJ2-5; unclear D gene. The V end was cut by 3 bases, the J end by 5 bases, with 7 bases between. The CDR3 extends over 12 amino acids. CDR1 is LNHNV and CDR2 is YYDKDF in the germline V gene (reference sequence). The CDR3 bases are TGTGCCACCAGCAGGGCCCCGGAGACCCAGTACTTC. It translates to CATSRAPETQYF.

The chain links TRBV7-2 to TRBJ2-5; D gene uncertain. Germline CDR1 and CDR2: SGHTA and FQGNSA. The V end was cut by 5 bases, the J end by 5 bases, with 12 bases between. The CDR3 is made up of 13 amino acids. The CDR3 bases are TGTGCCAGCAGCCCCCCCGGGCAGGAGACCCAGTACTTC. Translating gives CASSPPGQETQYF.

V is TRBV30 and J is TRBJ1-5; D is possibly TRBD1 (6 bases). The CDR3 contains 15 residues. The germline V gene encodes CDR1 GTSNPN and CDR2 SVGIG (reference sequence). Trimming removed 7 bases at V and 11 bases at J, with 27 bases between. The chain's CDR3 is CALGRGGPLFEAQHF. The CDR3 DNA follows: TGTGCCTTGGGGAGGGGGGGTCCGTTATTCGAGGCCCAGCATTTT.

V and J are TRBV3-1 (or the pseudogene TRBV3-2) and TRBJ1-1; no reliable D call. The CDR3 has 18 residues. Germline values: CDR1 LGHDT, CDR2 YNNKEL (reference sequence). The V end was cut by 3 bases, the J end by 0 bases, with 20 bases between. The CDR3 nucleotides are TGTGCCAGCAGCCAGGATTACGCGGGGTTTTTCATGAACACTGAAGCTTTCTTT. Amino acid sequence: CASSQDYAGFFMNTEAFF.

The chain has TRBV5-4 and TRBJ1-5; 7 bases are shared with TRBD1. This CDR3 contains 14 residues. After removal of 6 bases from V and 4 bases from J, the junction contained 7 bases not matched to a gene. The germline CDR1 and CDR2 sequences are SGHNT and YYREEE (reference sequence). The CDR3 nucleotides are TGTGCCAGCAAGACAGGGAGATTTAATCAGCCCCAGCATTTT. Protein: CASKTGRFNQPQHF.

This chain links TRBV5-1 with TRBJ2-1, with D hard to call. Trimming removed 2 bases from V and 2 bases from J, with 5 bases in between. The V gene's germline CDR1 is SGHRS and CDR2 YFSETQ. The CDR3 has 13 residues. The CDR3 sequence is CASSFLPYNEQFF. Written as DNA, the CDR3 is TGCGCCAGCAGCTTCTTACCCTACAATGAGCAGTTCTTC.

The gene calls are TRBV5-1 and TRBJ1-2; D unclear. Germline CDR1 and CDR2: SGHRS and YFSETQ. The CDR3 runs to 14 residues. Trimming removed 0 bases from V and 2 bases from J, with 8 bases in between. For the CDR3, the DNA is TGCGCCAGCAGCTTGGCACGGAACAACTATGGCTACACCTTC. This codes for CASSLARNNYGYTF.

The gene calls are TRBV10-3 and TRBJ2-3; possibly TRBD1 for D (6 bases). V lost 8 bases to trimming and J lost 2 bases, with 8 bases between them. The CDR3 spans 12 residues. Germline loops: CDR1 ENHRY, CDR2 SYGVKD. CDR3 bases: TGTGCCATCGAGGGGGACACAGATACGCAGTATTTT. It codes for CAIEGDTDTQYF.

This chain links TRBV9 with TRBJ2-7; D tentatively reads TRBD1 or TRBD2 (5 bases each). This CDR3 has 14 residues. Germline V gives CDR1 SGDLS, CDR2 YYNGEE. Trimming removed 0 bases at V and 2 bases at J, with 9 bases between. The DNA for the CDR3 is TGTGCCAGCAGCGTAGGGGACGGGACCTACGAGCAGTACTTC. Amino acid sequence: CASSVGDGTYEQYF. The variable domain in full, completed from reference TRBV9 and TRBJ2-7, reads DSGVTQTPKHLITATGQRVTLRCSPRSGDLSVYWYQQSLDQGLQFLIQYYNGEERAKGNILERFSAQQFPDLHSELNLSSLELGDSALYFCASSVGDGTYEQYFGPGTRLTVT.

The chain uses TRBV11-2 and TRBJ2-1, with D possibly matching TRBD2 (6 bases). The CDR3 runs to 15 residues. V was clipped by 3 bases and J by 6 bases, with 15 bases between them. From germline, CDR1 is SGHAT and CDR2 FQNNGV. This chain's CDR3 is CASSFGGLKINEQFF. The DNA of the CDR3 is TGTGCCAGCAGCTTCGGGGGACTGAAAATCAATGAGCAGTTCTTC.

The rearrangement uses TRBV5-1 and TRBJ1-2, with D possibly being TRBD1 (6 bases). The germline gives CDR1 SGHRS, CDR2 YFSETQ. Trimming stripped 0 bases from V and 4 bases from J, with 10 bases between. The CDR3 extends over 14 amino acids. The CDR3 coding sequence is TGCGCCAGCAGCTTGGCAGTAGGGGGCTATGGCTACACCTTC. This gives the protein CASSLAVGGYGYTF.

Concerning this clone: Other DNA variants within this sample encode the same CDR3. The chain joins TRBV5-1 to TRBJ1-4, with no clear D. CDR3 length: 14 residues. The germline V gene has CDR1 SGHRS and CDR2 YFSETQ. Trimming pared 0 bases from V and 2 bases from J, leaving 5 bases between. The CDR3 sequence: CASSLGGTNEKLFF. CDR3 coding DNA: TGCGCCAGCAGCTTGGGAGGGACTAATGAAAAACTGTTTTTT.

This rearrangement joins TRBV18 to TRBJ2-7; TRBD1 matches at 9 bases. J was trimmed by 1 base and V by 4 bases; bases with no gene match: 2. Germline CDR1 KGHSH, CDR2 LQKENI. This CDR3 is built from 14 residues. For the CDR3, the DNA is TGTGCCAGCTCACTCGACAGGGGGTCCTACGAGCAGTACTTC. Amino acid sequence: CASSLDRGSYEQYF.

The chain employs TRBV27 and TRBJ2-1; 7 bases agree with TRBD2. Trimming cost V 8 bases and J 8 bases; bases outside gene matches: 6. The germline CDR1 and CDR2 sequences are MNHEY and SMNVEV (reference sequence). CDR3 size: 12 residues. The CDR3 coding sequence is TGTGCCAGCGGACGGGGGAGGGATGAGCAGTTCTTC. This translates into CASGRGRDEQFF.

The CDR3 reads CATSRLLGGSSTDTQYF. CDR3 coding DNA: TGTGCCACCAGCAGGCTTCTCGGCGGTTCTAGCACAGATACGCAGTATTTT. The chain employs TRBV15 and TRBJ2-3; unclear D gene. The CDR3 is 17 amino acids. The germline gives CDR1 LNHNV, CDR2 YYDKDF (reference sequence). V was clipped by 3 bases and J by 0 bases, with 16 bases between them.

CDR3 sequence (DNA): TGTGCCAGCAGCCCTGAAACAGGGGGTAGAAATCAGCCCCAGCATTTT. Translated, it gives CASSPETGGRNQPQHF. This chain connects TRBV3-1 (or the pseudogene TRBV3-2) to TRBJ1-5, with TRBD1 matching 8 bases. Germline values: CDR1 LGHDT, CDR2 YNNKEL (reference sequence). J lost 4 bases, V lost 4 bases, and 9 bases had no gene match. This CDR3 comprises 16 residues.

The chain is built from TRBV12-5 and TRBJ1-5, with TRBD1 as a possible D gene (5 bases). The germline V and J ends were trimmed by 5 bases and 3 bases, with 20 bases remaining between them. The CDR3 length is 17 residues. Per the germline V gene, CDR1 is LGHNT and CDR2 is FRNRAP. Here the CDR3 DNA reads TGTGCTAGTGGTCTGGACCCGAGGGGAAGGCCCAATCAGCCCCAGCATTTT. Its protein is CASGLDPRGRPNQPQHF.

The chain joins TRBV25-1 to TRBJ2-1, with D maybe TRBD2 (6 bases). The CDR3 has 15 residues. Germline CDR1 is MGHDK and CDR2 is SYGVNS. Between the trimmed V and J ends, which lost 5 bases and 2 bases, there was a span of 13 bases. The CDR3 sequence is CASSPHRGTYNEQFF. For the CDR3, the DNA is TGTGCCAGCAGTCCGCATCGGGGGACCTACAATGAGCAGTTCTTC. The full variable domain, its missing parts supplied by reference TRBV25-1 and TRBJ2-1, is EADIYQTPRYLVIGTGKKITLECSQTMGHDKMYWYQQDPGMELHLIHYSYGVNSTEKGDLSSESTVSRIRTEHFPLTLESARPSHTSQYLCASSPHRGTYNEQFFGPGTRLTVL.

The chain employs TRBV2 and TRBJ2-1; 9 bases agree with TRBD2. Germline CDR1 reads SNHLY; CDR2 reads FYNNEI. The CDR3 is 15 amino acids. The V and J ends lost 7 bases and 0 bases, in that order; junction bases with no gene match: 4. CDR3 region: CASMRSGGSYNEQFF. CDR3 nucleotides: TGTGCCAGCATGCGTAGCGGGGGCTCCTACAATGAGCAGTTCTTC.

This chain joins TRBV6-6 and TRBJ2-7; D uncertain. Germline assignment: CDR1 MNHNY and CDR2 SVGAGI (reference sequence). The CDR3 runs 13 residues. V was pared by 8 bases and J by 5 bases, with 16 bases between. The CDR3 DNA follows: TGTGCCAGCCTCACCCCTCTAACCAACGAGCAGTACTTC. It specifies CASLTPLTNEQYF.

V is TRBV7-2 and J is TRBJ2-5; D is perhaps TRBD1 or TRBD2 (5 bases each). Deletions cut 3 bases from V and 4 bases from J, with 9 bases between. CDR1 and CDR2 from the germline V gene are SGHTA and FQGNSA. CDR3 size: 13 residues. CDR3 nucleotide sequence: TGTGCCAGCAGCTTGGTGAGGGGAGAGACCCAGTACTTC. This translates into CASSLVRGETQYF.

V is TRBV6-2 or TRBV6-3 and J is TRBJ1-1, with D uncertain. In germline, CDR1 is MNHEY, CDR2 SVGEGT. V was trimmed by 4 bases and J by 0 bases, leaving 15 bases between them. The CDR3 covers 16 residues. CDR3 DNA sequence: TGTGCCAGCAGTTCGCCGACATTCGTCGTGAACACTGAAGCTTTCTTT. This codes for CASSSPTFVVNTEAFF.

V is TRBV20-1 and J is TRBJ1-1, with D tentatively TRBD1 (6 bases). V was shortened by 3 bases and J by 6 bases, with 14 bases between the two germline ends. The germline V gene encodes CDR1 DFQATT and CDR2 SNEGSKA (reference sequence). The CDR3 loop spans 13 amino acids. Written as DNA, the CDR3 is TGCAGTGCTAGTTCCCGAGGGGGAGCTGAAGCTTTCTTT. Translation: CSASSRGGAEAFF.

J is TRBJ2-1 and V is TRBV5-1, with a tentative D call TRBD1 (6 bases). CDR1 SGHRS and CDR2 YFSETQ come from the germline V gene. V lost 2 bases and J 4 bases, leaving 19 bases between the germline ends. CDR3 length equals 17 residues. CDR3 bases: TGCGCCAGCAGCTTACGAAGTAGGGGGACGGGATACAATGAGCAGTTCTTC. It translates to CASSLRSRGTGYNEQFF.

The V call is TRBV3-1 (or the pseudogene TRBV3-2), the J call TRBJ1-2; D gene uncertain. The CDR3 totals 13 residues. V was cut by 4 bases and J by 4 bases, with 10 bases left in between. Germline CDR1 LGHDT, CDR2 YNNKEL (reference sequence). The DNA for the CDR3 is TGTGCCAGCAGCCTTTTGGGAGCCTATGGCTACACCTTC. It translates to CASSLLGAYGYTF.

The genes are TRBV9 and TRBJ1-2; weak D call: TRBD1 (5 bases). The CDR3 is 12 residues long. The germline V gene encodes CDR1 SGDLS and CDR2 YYNGEE. Trimming stripped 5 bases from V and 2 bases from J, with 7 bases between. CDR3 sequence reads: CASRTENYGYTF. CDR3 in DNA: TGTGCCAGCAGGACAGAGAACTATGGCTACACCTTC.

This chain connects TRBV10-3 to TRBJ1-1, with 10 bases fitting TRBD1. Trimming removed 1 base from V and 0 bases from J; junction bases left unmatched: 5. The CDR3 spans 17 residues. In germline, CDR1 is ENHRY, CDR2 SYGVKD. CDR3 sequence (DNA): TGTGCCATCAGTGAGTTGAGGACAGGGGGAGTGAACACTGAAGCTTTCTTT. This codes for CAISELRTGGVNTEAFF.